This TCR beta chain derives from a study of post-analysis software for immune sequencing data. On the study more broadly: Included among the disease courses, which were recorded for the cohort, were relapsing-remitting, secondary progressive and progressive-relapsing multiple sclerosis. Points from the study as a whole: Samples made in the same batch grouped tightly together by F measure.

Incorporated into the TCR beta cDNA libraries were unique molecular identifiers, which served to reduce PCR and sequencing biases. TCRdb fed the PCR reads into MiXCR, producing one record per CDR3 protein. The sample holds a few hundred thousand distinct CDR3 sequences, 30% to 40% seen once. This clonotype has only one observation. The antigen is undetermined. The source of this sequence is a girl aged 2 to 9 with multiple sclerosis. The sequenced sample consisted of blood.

This CDR3 reads CASSLWVAGSYNEQFF. In DNA form, the CDR3 reads TGTGCCAGCAGTTTGTGGGTAGCGGGTTCCTACAATGAGCAGTTCTTC. The gene calls are TRBV12-3 or TRBV12-4 and TRBJ2-1; TRBD2 matches at 7 bases. The trim removed 3 bases at V and 1 base at J, leaving 6 bases unmatched. This CDR3 contains 16 residues.